Listed below are T cell receptor beta chains from one sample, sequenced in a study of spatial heterogeneity in lung cancer. TCRdb independently ran MiXCR on the 5' RACE reads; one entry per CDR3 protein. The table shows about 52,000 distinct CDR3 sequences, with less than 9.5% occurring only once. Material: PBMCs, obtained at follow-up. The source is a female donor with early-stage non-small cell lung cancer. Each CDR3 is given with its conserved first and last residue. A D gene is named only where the DNA matches it firmly. Some rows have no size entry. The others give once, few or many, or a class for an expanded clone.

V	D	J	size	CDR3	DNA
TRBV10-2	-	TRBJ1-1	-	CASSDSRGGKTEAFF	TGCGCCAGCAGTGATTCCCGCGGGGGGAAAACTGAAGCTTTCTTT
TRBV18	TRBD1	TRBJ2-3	many	CASSLVRDRDRDTQYF	TGTGCCAGCTCACTTGTCCGGGACAGGGACAGAGATACGCAGTATTTT
TRBV5-1	-	TRBJ2-7	many	CASSLQALATYEQYF	TGCGCCAGCAGCCTCCAGGCGCTAGCGACCTACGAGCAGTACTTC
TRBV7-9	-	TRBJ2-7	many	CASSLVPGSYEQYF	TGTGCCAGCAGCTTAGTGCCAGGCTCCTACGAGCAGTACTTC
TRBV7-9	-	TRBJ2-1	many	CASSLGFQGEQFF	TGTGCCAGCAGCTTAGGGTTCCAGGGGGAGCAGTTCTTC
TRBV18	-	TRBJ2-3	-	CASSPSQVSSTDTQYF	TGTGCCAGCTCACCAAGCCAGGTATCTAGCACAGATACGCAGTATTTT
TRBV2	-	TRBJ2-5	few	CASRHIGETQYF	TGTGCCAGCAGACACATAGGGGAGACCCAGTACTTC
TRBV4-1	TRBD1	TRBJ1-5	many	CASSQGQGADQPQHF	TGCGCCAGCAGCCAAGGACAGGGGGCCGATCAGCCCCAGCATTTT
TRBV7-2	-	TRBJ2-2	many	CASSPGPLRGAGELFF	TGTGCCAGCAGCCCGGGTCCGTTAAGGGGCGCCGGGGAGCTGTTTTTT
TRBV13	-	TRBJ1-6	few	CASTHFIGWRSPLHF	TGTGCCAGCACTCATTTTATAGGTTGGCGTTCACCCCTCCACTTT
TRBV7-3	TRBD1	TRBJ1-2	many	CASRVTGGPDYGYTF	TGTGCCAGCAGGGTGACAGGGGGACCTGACTATGGCTACACCTTC
TRBV4-1	-	TRBJ2-7	-	CASSQGRSYEQYF	TGCGCCAGCAGCCAGGGACGCTCGTACGAGCAGTACTTC
TRBV5-6	TRBD2	TRBJ2-1	-	CASSWGGSEQFF	TGTGCCAGCAGCTGGGGCGGGAGTGAGCAGTTCTTC
TRBV7-9	-	TRBJ1-3	few	CASSLNSGNTIYF	TGTGCCAGCAGCTTAAACTCTGGAAACACCATATATTTT
TRBV11-2	-	TRBJ2-3	many	CASSSRTEDTQYF	TGTGCCAGCAGCTCCAGGACAGAAGATACGCAGTATTTT
TRBV6-2/TRBV6-3	-	TRBJ1-1	many	CASGPNTEAFF	TGTGCCAGCGGACCAAACACTGAAGCTTTCTTT
TRBV5-1	-	TRBJ2-7	many	CASSLGEGSYEQYF	TGCGCCAGCAGCTTGGGGGAAGGTTCCTACGAGCAGTACTTC
TRBV10-3	-	TRBJ1-1	-	CAIRGTGNTEAFF	TGTGCCATCAGAGGGACTGGGAACACTGAAGCTTTCTTT
TRBV20-1	-	TRBJ2-7	once	CSARPGSEEQYF	TGCAGTGCTAGACCAGGGTCAGAGGAGCAGTACTTC
TRBV5-1	TRBD1	TRBJ2-3	-	CASSFVGQAITDTQYF	TGCGCCAGCAGCTTCGTGGGACAGGCAATCACAGATACGCAGTATTTT
TRBV28	TRBD2	TRBJ2-7	many	CASSPGLAGGYYEQYF	TGTGCCAGCAGTCCAGGACTAGCGGGGGGTTATTACGAGCAGTACTTC
TRBV6-6	-	TRBJ2-3	few	CASSYKGQSTDTQYF	TGTGCCAGCAGTTACAAAGGACAGAGCACAGATACGCAGTATTTT
TRBV7-2	-	TRBJ1-1	few	CASSPPKGLNTEAFF	TGTGCCAGCAGCCCCCCAAAGGGGTTGAACACTGAAGCTTTCTTT
TRBV2	-	TRBJ1-6	many	CASKNESPLHF	TGTGCCAGCAAAAATGAGTCACCCCTCCACTTT
TRBV21-1	-	TRBJ2-5	-	CASSKEKGTPGQGAPQETQYF	TGTGCCAGCAGCAAAGAAAAGGGAACTCCGGGACAGGGGGCCCCCCAAGAGACCCAGTACTTC
TRBV6-1	-	TRBJ1-1	-	CASSVPRSEGPFF	TGTGCCAGCAGTGTACCTAGGTCGGAGGGACCTTTCTTT
TRBV7-7	-	TRBJ2-3	few	CASSFSRTDTQYF	TGTGCTAGCAGCTTTTCCCGCACAGATACGCAGTATTTT
TRBV20-1	TRBD2	TRBJ2-3	many	CSARYSGGAPDTQYF	TGCAGTGCTAGATATAGCGGGGGGGCCCCAGATACGCAGTATTTT
TRBV20-1	-	TRBJ1-1	few	CSARDTHRTANTEAFF	TGCAGTGCTAGAGACACACACCGGACAGCGAACACTGAAGCTTTCTTT
TRBV19	TRBD1	TRBJ2-7	few	CASSTGQGYSYEQYF	TGTGCCAGTAGTACCGGACAGGGGTACTCCTACGAGCAGTACTTC
TRBV5-1	-	TRBJ2-3	many	CASSDSGQFTDTQYF	TGCGCCAGCAGCGACAGTGGACAGTTCACAGATACGCAGTATTTT
TRBV6-2/TRBV6-3	TRBD1	TRBJ1-2	few	CASRSTDRGGGYTF	TGTGCCAGCAGATCCACCGACAGGGGCGGTGGCTACACCTTC
TRBV20-1	-	TRBJ1-3	many	CSARDEMGTGNTIYF	TGCAGTGCTAGAGATGAAATGGGAACCGGAAACACCATATATTTT
TRBV24-1	-	TRBJ2-2	-	CATSARTLRRNRRELFF	TGTGCCACCAGTGCCCGGACCTTACGCCGCAACAGGCGGGAGCTGTTTTTT
TRBV4-1	-	TRBJ2-3	many	CASSQVPGRSTDTQYF	TGCGCCAGCAGCCAAGTGCCAGGCCGAAGCACAGATACGCAGTATTTT
TRBV5-4	-	TRBJ2-3	-	CASSNGGSGPIRTDTQYF	TGTGCCAGCAGCAACGGGGGCTCGGGGCCGATACGCACAGATACGCAGTATTTT
TRBV6-1	TRBD1	TRBJ2-7	medium-sized	CASSPRGDRGSEQYF	TGTGCCAGCTCCCCAAGGGGGGACAGGGGTTCCGAGCAGTACTTC
TRBV5-1	TRBD1	TRBJ2-1	many	CASSPRGQGDEQFF	TGCGCCAGCAGCCCCAGGGGGCAAGGCGATGAGCAGTTCTTC
TRBV7-9	-	TRBJ2-7	many	CASSLLAWYGSYEQYF	TGTGCCAGCAGCTTACTGGCATGGTATGGCTCCTACGAGCAGTACTTC
TRBV6-2/TRBV6-3	-	TRBJ2-1	many	CASRDRTYNEQFF	TGTGCCAGCCGGGACCGGACCTACAATGAGCAGTTCTTC
TRBV7-9	TRBD1	TRBJ1-5	-	CASSLTTGHQPQHF	TGTGCCAGCAGCCTAACGACAGGGCACCAGCCCCAGCATTTT
TRBV28	-	TRBJ2-2	many	CASRPTDENTGELFF	TGTGCCAGCAGGCCAACCGATGAGAACACCGGGGAGCTGTTTTTT
TRBV6-5	TRBD1	TRBJ1-1	many	CASSRDRGRGTAFF	TGTGCCAGCAGTCGCGACAGGGGGCGAGGTACGGCTTTCTTT
TRBV12-3/TRBV12-4	TRBD1	TRBJ1-5	-	CASSLAHRGPNQPQHF	TGTGCCAGCAGTTTGGCCCACAGGGGACCCAATCAGCCCCAGCATTTT
TRBV12-3/TRBV12-4	-	TRBJ1-3	few	CASRSSWSGNTIYF	TGTGCCAGCAGATCCTCGTGGTCTGGAAACACCATATATTTT
TRBV5-1	-	TRBJ1-5	few	CASSLGETNQPQHF	TGCGCCAGCAGCTTGGGAGAAACCAATCAGCCCCAGCATTTT
TRBV20-1	TRBD2	TRBJ2-2	few	CSALSGVDTGELFF	TGCAGTGCTCTTAGCGGGGTTGACACCGGGGAGCTGTTTTTT
TRBV7-2	-	TRBJ1-2	few	CASSRFSRDNYGYTF	TGTGCCAGCAGCCGGTTCTCGAGAGATAACTATGGCTACACCTTC
TRBV2	TRBD1	TRBJ1-5	few	CATAARQGDNQPQHF	TGTGCCACAGCAGCTAGACAGGGAGACAATCAGCCCCAGCATTTT